The present T cell receptor (beta chain) was sequenced within a study of regulatory T cells in long-lasting Graves disease. Study outcomes and limitations: TCR diversity was lower in persistent than newly diagnosed Graves' disease. Persistent cases favored TRBV28, TRBJ1-2 and TRBJ2-5.

The CDR3 has 15 residues. Germline V gene data show CDR1 as SGHRS and CDR2 as YFSETQ. The ends were cut back, 4 bases at V and 8 bases at J, with 21 bases in the middle. A note on this clonotype: The antigen is undetermined. A read error is possible here, since a much larger clone lies one base away.

Library construction for TCR beta used iRepertoire HTBI primers and Arm-PCR of CDR3 regions. TCRdb reanalysed the multiplex PCR reads using MiXCR and keeps one entry per CDR3 protein. Of about 420,000 distinct CDR3 sequences in the sample, about 20% were seen once. Described time point: persistent/refractory GD, antithyroid drugs over 5 years with positive TRAb. The TCR library was prepared using RNA isolated from PBMCs. The TCR sequence derives from a female donor with Graves disease. The chain uses TRBV5-1 and TRBJ1-1; perhaps TRBD1 as D (5 bases). Here the sequenced sample was peripheral blood mononuclear cells (PBMCs), taken when the disease was refractory, from a patient treated with antithyroid drugs. In DNA, the CDR3 is TGCGCCAGCAGCGGAAATTGCAGGGCTCGGGAGGAAGCTTTCTTT. Protein sequence: CASSGNCRAREEAFF. Full variable domain (outside the CDR3, taken from reference TRBV5-1 and TRBJ1-1): KAGVTQTPRYLIKTRGQQVTLSCSPISGHRSVSWYQQTPGQGLQFLFEYFSETQRNKGNFPGRFSGRQFSNSRSEMNVSTLELGDSALYLCASSGNCRAREEAFFGQGTRLTVV.